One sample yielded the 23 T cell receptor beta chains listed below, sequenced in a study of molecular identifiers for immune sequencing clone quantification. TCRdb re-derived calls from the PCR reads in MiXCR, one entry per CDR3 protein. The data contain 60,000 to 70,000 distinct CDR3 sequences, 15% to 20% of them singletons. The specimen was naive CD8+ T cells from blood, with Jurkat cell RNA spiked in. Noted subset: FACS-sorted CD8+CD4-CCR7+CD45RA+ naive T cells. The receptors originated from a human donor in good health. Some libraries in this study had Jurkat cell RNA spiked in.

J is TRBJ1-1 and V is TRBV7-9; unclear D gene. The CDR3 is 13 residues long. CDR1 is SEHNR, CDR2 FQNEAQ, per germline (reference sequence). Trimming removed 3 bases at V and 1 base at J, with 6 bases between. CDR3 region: CASSFWGNTEAFF. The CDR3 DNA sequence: TGTGCCAGCAGCTTCTGGGGGAACACTGAAGCTTTCTTT.

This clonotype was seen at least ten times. CDR3 in amino acids: CASSLGTAGEQYF. CDR3 nucleotide sequence: TGTGCCAGCAGCCTCGGGACAGCGGGCGAGCAGTACTTC. The V call is TRBV7-6, the J call TRBJ2-7, with D maybe TRBD1 (7 bases). Trimming cost V 5 bases and J 6 bases, with 14 bases left between them. The germline gives CDR1 SGHVS, CDR2 FNYEAQ. The CDR3 consists of 13 residues.

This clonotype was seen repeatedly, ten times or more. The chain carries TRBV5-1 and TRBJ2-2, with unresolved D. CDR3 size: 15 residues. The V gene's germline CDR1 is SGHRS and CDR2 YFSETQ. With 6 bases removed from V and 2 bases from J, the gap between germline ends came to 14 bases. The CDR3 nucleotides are TGCGCCAGCATTTCGGGTCCTTACAACACCGGGGAGCTGTTTTTT. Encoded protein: CASISGPYNTGELFF. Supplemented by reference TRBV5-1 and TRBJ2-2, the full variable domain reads KAGVTQTPRYLIKTRGQQVTLSCSPISGHRSVSWYQQTPGQGLQFLFEYFSETQRNKGNFPGRFSGRQFSNSRSEMNVSTLELGDSALYLCASISGPYNTGELFFGEGSRLTVL.

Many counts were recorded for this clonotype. CDR3 sequence reads: CATSRPGIQGLFF. The CDR3 DNA sequence: TGTGCCACCAGCAGACCGGGTATTCAAGGGCTGTTTTTT. J is TRBJ1-4 and V is TRBV15; D gene unclear. CDR1 and CDR2 (germline): LNHNV, YYDKDF (reference sequence). The ends were cut back, 2 bases at V and 14 bases at J, with 15 bases in the middle. The CDR3 sequence is 13 residues long.

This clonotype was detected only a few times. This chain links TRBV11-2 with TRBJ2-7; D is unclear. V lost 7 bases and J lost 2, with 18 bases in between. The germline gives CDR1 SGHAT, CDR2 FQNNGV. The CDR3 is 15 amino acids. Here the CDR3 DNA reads TGTGCCAGCATCCCCGAGGAATCACCTACCTACGAGCAGTACTTC. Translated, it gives CASIPEESPTYEQYF.

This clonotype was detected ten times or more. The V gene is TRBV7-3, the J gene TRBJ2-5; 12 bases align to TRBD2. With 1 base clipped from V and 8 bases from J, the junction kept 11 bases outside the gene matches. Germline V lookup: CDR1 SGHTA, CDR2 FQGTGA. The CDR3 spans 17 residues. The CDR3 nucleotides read TGTGCCAGCAGCTTAAAACTAGCGGGAGGCCCAAGAGAAACCCAGTACTTC. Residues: CASSLKLAGGPRETQYF.

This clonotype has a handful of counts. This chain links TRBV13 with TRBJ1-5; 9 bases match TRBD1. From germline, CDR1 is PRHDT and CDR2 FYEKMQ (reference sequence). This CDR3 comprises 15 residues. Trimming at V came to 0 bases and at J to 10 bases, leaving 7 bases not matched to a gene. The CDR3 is CASSLGGQGEAPQHF. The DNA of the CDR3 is TGTGCCAGCAGCTTAGGGGGACAGGGTGAGGCTCCCCAGCATTTT.

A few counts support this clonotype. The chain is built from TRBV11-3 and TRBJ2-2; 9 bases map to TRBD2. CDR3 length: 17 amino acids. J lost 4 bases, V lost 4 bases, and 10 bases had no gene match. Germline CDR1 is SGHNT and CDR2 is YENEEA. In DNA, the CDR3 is TGTGCCAGCAGCTCGTCACAACTAGCGGGCTTCACCGGGGAGCTGTTTTTT. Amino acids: CASSSSQLAGFTGELFF.

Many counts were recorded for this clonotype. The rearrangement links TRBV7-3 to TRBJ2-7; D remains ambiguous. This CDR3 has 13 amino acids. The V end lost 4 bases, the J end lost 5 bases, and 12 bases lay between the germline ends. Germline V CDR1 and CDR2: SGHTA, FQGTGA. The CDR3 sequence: CASSSPASDEQYF. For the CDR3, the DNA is TGTGCCAGCAGCTCCCCAGCGTCGGACGAGCAGTACTTC.

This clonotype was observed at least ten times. CDR3 in amino acids: CASSPASGVTYEQYF. As DNA, the CDR3 is TGTGCCAGCAGCCCGGCTAGCGGGGTCACCTACGAGCAGTACTTC. The chain uses TRBV7-6 and TRBJ2-7, with 9 bases identical to TRBD2. CDR1 and CDR2 (germline): SGHVS, FNYEAQ. CDR3 length: 15 amino acids. V lost 5 bases, J lost 2 bases, and 7 bases stayed unmatched.

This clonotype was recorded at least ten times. For the CDR3, the DNA is TGTGCCAGCAGCTTAGCAGGGGGAAAGACCAGGAATGAGCAGTTCTTC. Residues: CASSLAGGKTRNEQFF. The chain has TRBV7-9 and TRBJ2-1; possible D gene TRBD1, 6 bases. Trimming removed 0 bases at V and 7 bases at J, with 16 bases between. The CDR3 loop spans 16 amino acids. Germline CDR1 is SEHNR and CDR2 is FQNEAQ (reference sequence).

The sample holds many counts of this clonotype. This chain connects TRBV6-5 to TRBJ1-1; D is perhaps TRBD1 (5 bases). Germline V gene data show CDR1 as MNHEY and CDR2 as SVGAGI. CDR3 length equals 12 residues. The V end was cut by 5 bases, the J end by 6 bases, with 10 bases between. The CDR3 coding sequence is TGTGCCAGCAGTCCCCCAGGGCCTGAAGCTTTCTTT. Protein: CASSPPGPEAFF.

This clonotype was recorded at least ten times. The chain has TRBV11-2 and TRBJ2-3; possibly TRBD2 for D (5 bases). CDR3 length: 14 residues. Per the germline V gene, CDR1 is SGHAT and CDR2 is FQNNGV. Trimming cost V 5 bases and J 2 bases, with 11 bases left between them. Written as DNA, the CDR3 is TGTGCCAGCAGCCCTATTGACTACACAGATACGCAGTATTTT. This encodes CASSPIDYTDTQYF.

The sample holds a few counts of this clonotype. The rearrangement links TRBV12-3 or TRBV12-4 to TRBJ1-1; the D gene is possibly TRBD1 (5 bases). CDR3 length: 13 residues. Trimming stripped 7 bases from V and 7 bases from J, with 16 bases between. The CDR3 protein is CASTGGPGVEAFF. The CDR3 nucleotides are TGTGCCAGCACCGGGGGACCGGGGGTTGAAGCTTTCTTT.

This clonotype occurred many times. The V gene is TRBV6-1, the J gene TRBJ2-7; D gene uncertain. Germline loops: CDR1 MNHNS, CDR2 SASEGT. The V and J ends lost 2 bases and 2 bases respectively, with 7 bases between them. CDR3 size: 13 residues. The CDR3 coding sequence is TGTGCCAGCAGTGAAACGGCCACCTACGAGCAGTACTTC. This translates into CASSETATYEQYF.

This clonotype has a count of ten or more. The CDR3 region is CASRTGSGYAGELFF. DNA of the CDR3: TGTGCCAGCAGGACAGGGTCTGGCTACGCCGGGGAGCTGTTTTTT. The J gene is TRBJ2-2, the V gene TRBV6-2 or TRBV6-3; 7 nucleotides match TRBD1. In germline, CDR1 is MNHEY, CDR2 SVGEGT. This CDR3 is 15 amino acids long. J lost 6 bases, V lost 6 bases, and 10 bases had no gene match.

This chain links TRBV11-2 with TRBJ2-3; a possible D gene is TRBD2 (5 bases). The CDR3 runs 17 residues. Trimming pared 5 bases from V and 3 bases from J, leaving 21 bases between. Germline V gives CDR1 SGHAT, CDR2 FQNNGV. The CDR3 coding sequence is TGTGCCAGCAGCCCGATCCTGACGGGAATAGGAACAGATACGCAGTATTTT. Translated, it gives CASSPILTGIGTDTQYF.

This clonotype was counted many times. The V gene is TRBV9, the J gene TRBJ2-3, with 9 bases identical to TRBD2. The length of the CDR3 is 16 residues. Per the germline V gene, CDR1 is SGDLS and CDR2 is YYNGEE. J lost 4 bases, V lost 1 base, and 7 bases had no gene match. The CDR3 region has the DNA TGTGCCAGCAGCGTAATTAGGGCGGGAGGGGCAGATACGCAGTATTTT. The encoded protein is CASSVIRAGGADTQYF.

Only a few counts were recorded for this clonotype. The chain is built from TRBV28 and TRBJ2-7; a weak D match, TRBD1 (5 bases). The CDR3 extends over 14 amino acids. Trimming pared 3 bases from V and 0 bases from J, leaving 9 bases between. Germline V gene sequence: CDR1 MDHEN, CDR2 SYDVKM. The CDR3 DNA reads TGTGCCAGCAGTTTGATAGACAGCTCCTACGAGCAGTACTTC. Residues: CASSLIDSSYEQYF.

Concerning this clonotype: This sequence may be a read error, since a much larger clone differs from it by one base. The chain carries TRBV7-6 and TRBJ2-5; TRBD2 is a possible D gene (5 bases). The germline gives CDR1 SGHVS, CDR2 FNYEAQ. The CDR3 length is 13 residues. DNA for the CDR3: TGTGCCAGCAGCGGGTACCACGGGGAGACCCGGTACTTC. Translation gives CASSGYHGETRYF.

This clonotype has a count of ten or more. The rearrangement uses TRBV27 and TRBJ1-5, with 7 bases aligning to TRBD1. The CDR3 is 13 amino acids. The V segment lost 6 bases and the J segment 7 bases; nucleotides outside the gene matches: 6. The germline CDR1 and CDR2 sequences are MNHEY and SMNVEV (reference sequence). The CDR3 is CASRATGAQPQHF. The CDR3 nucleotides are TGTGCCAGCAGAGCTACAGGGGCCCAGCCCCAGCATTTT.

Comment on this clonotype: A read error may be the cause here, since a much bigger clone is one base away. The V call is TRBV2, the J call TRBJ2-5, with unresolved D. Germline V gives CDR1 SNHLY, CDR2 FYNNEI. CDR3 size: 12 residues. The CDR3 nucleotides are TGTGCCAGCAGGTCAGGCCAAGAGATCCAGTACTTC. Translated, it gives CASRSGQEIQYF.

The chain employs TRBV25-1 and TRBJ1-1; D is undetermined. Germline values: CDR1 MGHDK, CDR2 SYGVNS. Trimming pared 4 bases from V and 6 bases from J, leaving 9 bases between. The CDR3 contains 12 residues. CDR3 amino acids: CASSAGEAEAFF. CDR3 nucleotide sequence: TGTGCCAGCAGTGCCGGGGAAGCTGAAGCTTTCTTT.